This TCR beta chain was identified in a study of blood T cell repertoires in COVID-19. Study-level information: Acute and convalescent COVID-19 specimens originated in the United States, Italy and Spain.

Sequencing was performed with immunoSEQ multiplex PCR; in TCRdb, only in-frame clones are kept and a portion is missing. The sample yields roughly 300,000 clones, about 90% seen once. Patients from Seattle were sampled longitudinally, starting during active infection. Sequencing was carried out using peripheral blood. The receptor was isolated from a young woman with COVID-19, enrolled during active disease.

The CDR3 coding sequence is TGTGCCAGCAGTGACGTTAGGTGGACAGATAATGAAAAACTGTTTTTT. Translating gives CASSDVRWTDNEKLFF. V and J are TRBV6-1 and TRBJ1-4; D is perhaps TRBD1 (6 bases). The CDR3 sequence is 16 residues long. The germline gives CDR1 MNHNS, CDR2 SASEGT. The ends were cut back, 3 bases at V and 4 bases at J, with 15 bases in the middle.